This entry features one T cell receptor (beta chain) sequence. This receptor's antigen is unknown. No clone much larger than this one lies a single base away; base qualities are absent. V is shortened by 0 bases, J by 0 bases, and the region joining them spans 6 bases. The germline V gene (reference sequence) supplies CDR1 SGHNT and CDR2 YYREEE. CDR3 length: 14 amino acids, cysteine to phenylalanine. Just CDR3 DNA is preserved here, 42 bases in frame from base 1. The data stem from a study of control samples from healthy donors and cancer patients (TCRdb year 2020). Libraries were prepared through the immunoSEQ multiplex PCR assay. Sourced from immuneACCESS, this table was stored by TCRdb with only in-frame sequences that have V and J called. A share of the clones is absent; for the studies checked, an unresolved V gene accounts for under half, and the remainder has no known explanation. For this sample the table gives fewer than 85,000 clones, of which around 92% were detected only once. More than 15% of the sample comes from the top ten.

The TCR originated in a man aged 25-45 years in good health. This chain is built from TRBV5-4 and TRBJ1-1; the D gene remains uncertain. Sample: blood. The CDR3 reads as follows: CASSLVTVNTEAFF. The DNA sequence is as follows: TGTGCCAGCAGCTTGGTGACGGTGAACACTGAAGCTTTCTTT. The entire variable domain, with the stretches around the CDR3 drawn from the reference TRBV5-4 and TRBJ1-1 proteins, is ETGVTQSPTHLIKTRGQQVTLRCSSQSGHNTVSWYQQALGQGPQFIFQYYREEENGRGNFPPRFSGLQFPNYSSELNVNALELDDSALYLCASSLVTVNTEAFFGQGTRLTVV.